The 28 T cell receptor beta chains listed next were all sequenced from one sample in a study of CD8 T cells in ankylosing spondylitis. TCRdb reanalysed the 5' RACE reads using MiXCR and keeps one entry per CDR3 protein. The profile shows approximately 140,000 distinct CDR3 sequences, roughly 44% of them singletons. The sequenced sample was synovial fluid, either unsorted or a sorted T cell fraction (not recorded which). The receptor source for this set is a male donor with ankylosing spondylitis.

The chain combines TRBV14 with TRBJ1-2; D ambiguous. The germline V and J ends were trimmed by 6 bases and 3 bases, with 8 bases remaining between them. CDR3 length: 12 amino acids. In germline, CDR1 is SGHDN, CDR2 FVKESK. The CDR3 loop is CASSRHHYGYTF. The CDR3, as DNA: TGTGCCAGCAGTCGACACCACTATGGCTACACCTTC.

J is TRBJ2-3 and V is TRBV28; no firm D call. The germline gives CDR1 MDHEN, CDR2 SYDVKM. The CDR3 sequence is 15 residues long. The V end lost 7 bases, the J end lost 2 bases, and 16 bases lay between the germline ends. Here the CDR3 reads CASTSARPITDTQYF. CDR3 DNA: TGTGCCAGCACCTCGGCTAGACCCATCACAGATACGCAGTATTTT.

This clonotype was observed a handful of times. The V gene is TRBV6-2 or TRBV6-3, the J gene TRBJ2-1, with 12 bases fitting TRBD2. Germline CDR1 and CDR2: MNHEY and SVGEGT. The ends lost 0 bases at V and 0 bases at J; junction bases unmatched: 9. This CDR3 is 20 amino acids long. CDR3 bases: TGTGCCAGCAGTTACTCGGGGCTAGCGGGGGGGCCTGGCTCCTACAATGAGCAGTTCTTC. Protein: CASSYSGLAGGPGSYNEQFF.

The chain links TRBV28 to TRBJ1-1, with 10 positions matching TRBD1. This CDR3 has 13 residues. Germline lookup yields CDR1 MDHEN and CDR2 SYDVKM. V trimming: 5 bases; J trimming: 8 bases; junction bases outside the gene matches: 5. CDR3 in amino acids: CASSPGTGVEAFF. In DNA form, the CDR3 reads TGTGCCAGCAGTCCCGGGACAGGGGTCGAAGCTTTCTTT.

The chain recombines TRBV12-3 or TRBV12-4 with TRBJ2-7; 8 positions match TRBD2. This CDR3 region has 16 residues. The trim removed 4 bases at V and 2 bases at J, leaving 10 bases unmatched. This CDR3 is CASSSVREGLTYEQYF. The CDR3 DNA is TGTGCCAGCAGTTCGGTCCGGGAGGGCCTCACCTACGAGCAGTACTTC.

This clonotype was recorded many times. The chain is built from TRBV29-1 and TRBJ1-5, with TRBD1 as a possible D gene (6 bases). Germline lookup yields CDR1 SQVTM and CDR2 ANQGSEA. The V end was cut by 6 bases, the J end by 3 bases, with 15 bases between. The CDR3 has 14 amino acids. The CDR3, as DNA: TGCAGCGTCGCGGACAGAGGGAACAATCAGCCCCAGCATTTT. Protein sequence: CSVADRGNNQPQHF.

The chain is built from TRBV12-3 or TRBV12-4 and TRBJ2-5; the D is unclear. Trimming left V 2 bases short and J 0 bases short, with 7 bases between. The CDR3 runs to 14 residues. CDR3 in DNA: TGTGCCAGCAGTTTAATCCGAGACCAAGAGACCCAGTACTTC. Residues: CASSLIRDQETQYF.

This clonotype occurred many times. The chain has TRBV3-1 and TRBJ2-5; a weak D match, TRBD1 (5 bases). Germline V CDR1 and CDR2: LGHDT, YNNKEL (reference sequence). The V gene lost 1 base and the J gene lost 3 bases, with 6 bases spanning the gap. The CDR3 extends over 13 amino acids. DNA for the CDR3: TGTGCCAGCAGCCAAGCGGACAAAGAGACCCAGTACTTC. This codes for CASSQADKETQYF.

V gene TRBV27 combines with J gene TRBJ1-5, with 8 bases lining up with TRBD1. Germline lookup yields CDR1 MNHEY and CDR2 SMNVEV (reference sequence). The V segment lost 0 bases and the J segment 6 bases; nucleotides outside the gene matches: 7. The CDR3 loop spans 16 amino acids. CDR3 DNA sequence: TGTGCCAGCAGTTTATCGGGCCAGGGGGCGAGTCAGCCCCAGCATTTT. Its translation is CASSLSGQGASQPQHF.

V usage is TRBV15 and J usage is TRBJ2-2, with D uncertain. The CDR3 has 12 residues. V was shortened by 3 bases and J by 4 bases, with 3 bases between the two germline ends. From germline, CDR1 is LNHNV and CDR2 YYDKDF (reference sequence). CDR3 DNA sequence: TGTGCCACCAGCAGGCCCACCGGGGAGCTGTTTTTT. This gives the protein CATSRPTGELFF.

This clonotype was counted many times. The chain couples TRBV5-1 to TRBJ1-1; 9 bases map to TRBD1. The CDR3 runs 12 residues. V shed 5 bases, J shed 4 bases, and the junction held 0 bases outside the gene matches. Germline CDR1 reads SGHRS; CDR2 reads YFSETQ. The CDR3 coding sequence is TGCGCCAGCAGGACAGGGGGCACTGAAGCTTTCTTT. Amino acid sequence: CASRTGGTEAFF.

This clonotype was picked up one time. The V call is TRBV11-2, the J call TRBJ2-7, with a weak D call TRBD1 (6 bases). V was pared by 5 bases and J by 2 bases, with 16 bases between. Germline V gene lookup returns CDR1 SGHAT and CDR2 FQNNGV. The length of the CDR3 is 15 residues. CDR3 sequence (DNA): TGTGCCAGCAGCGCCCACAGGGACGTCCCCTACGAGCAGTACTTC. Translating it yields CASSAHRDVPYEQYF.

In its sample, this clonotype was seen a few times. This chain joins TRBV6-5 and TRBJ2-7; 10 bases are a match to TRBD2. Per the germline V gene, CDR1 is MNHEY and CDR2 is SVGAGI. The J segment lost 1 base and the V segment lost 0 bases, leaving 3 bases of the junction unmatched. The CDR3 covers 16 residues. CDR3 in amino acids: CASSYSGTSESYEQYF. The CDR3 coding sequence is TGTGCCAGCAGTTACTCCGGGACTAGCGAGTCCTACGAGCAGTACTTC.

DNA of the CDR3: TGTGCCAGCAGCTCCCTACTTCGAACAACCTCCGACCAAAATAACTATGGCTACACCTTC. Translating it yields CASSSLLRTTSDQNNYGYTF. V and J are TRBV11-2 and TRBJ1-2; D unresolved. The V gene's germline CDR1 is SGHAT and CDR2 FQNNGV. This CDR3 region has 20 residues. Trimming cost V 4 bases and J 1 base, with 28 bases left between them.

This clonotype was detected only a few times. The rearrangement joins TRBV27 to TRBJ1-2, with D tentatively TRBD1 (5 bases). The CDR3 is 14 amino acids. Germline assignment: CDR1 MNHEY and CDR2 SMNVEV (reference sequence). The V gene lost 5 bases and the J gene lost 8 bases, with 18 bases spanning the gap. The CDR3 nucleotides are TGTGCCAGCAGTCCCACCCGGGGTTGGGGCGGCTACACCTTC. Translated, it gives CASSPTRGWGGYTF.

V and J are TRBV7-9 and TRBJ2-5; D is perhaps TRBD1 (5 bases). The CDR3 has 12 amino acids. In germline, CDR1 is SEHNR, CDR2 FQNEAQ (reference sequence). The V gene lost 7 bases and the J gene lost 5 bases, with 11 bases spanning the gap. The CDR3 nucleotides read TGTGCCAGCAAGGACAATTGGGAGACCCAGTACTTC. Its translation: CASKDNWETQYF.

This clonotype came up many times. The chain couples TRBV15 to TRBJ2-3; 8 bases agree with TRBD1. The CDR3 runs 15 residues. Germline trimming cut 4 bases from V and 2 bases from J; bases unmatched to any gene: 5. Germline-derived CDR1 and CDR2 are LNHNV and YYDKDF (reference sequence). This CDR3 reads CATSKGQGATDTQYF. CDR3 nucleotides: TGTGCCACCAGCAAAGGGCAGGGGGCCACAGATACGCAGTATTTT.

This clonotype has a handful of counts. The chain has TRBV11-2 and TRBJ2-1; TRBD2 matches 13 bases. After removal of 5 bases from V and 0 bases from J, the junction contained 10 bases not matched to a gene. This CDR3 is built from 19 residues. CDR1 SGHAT and CDR2 FQNNGV come from the germline V gene. As DNA, the CDR3 is TGTGCCAGCAGCGCTCGACTAGCGGGGGGCCCTAGCTCCTACAATGAGCAGTTCTTC. It translates to CASSARLAGGPSSYNEQFF.

In this sample, this clonotype turned up a few times. V gene TRBV5-1 combines with J gene TRBJ2-5; maybe TRBD2 (5 bases). Deletions cut 2 bases from V and 5 bases from J, with 19 bases between. The CDR3 covers 16 residues. CDR1 is SGHRS and CDR2 is YFSETQ in the germline V gene. This chain's CDR3 is CASSFLSVREGETQYF. CDR3 DNA sequence: TGCGCCAGCAGCTTCCTCTCTGTGAGGGAAGGCGAGACCCAGTACTTC. Full variable domain (rest looked up from reference TRBV5-1 and TRBJ2-5): KAGVTQTPRYLIKTRGQQVTLSCSPISGHRSVSWYQQTPGQGLQFLFEYFSETQRNKGNFPGRFSGRQFSNSRSEMNVSTLELGDSALYLCASSFLSVREGETQYFGPGTRLLVL.

The V call is TRBV7-9, the J call TRBJ2-6; 7 nucleotides agree with TRBD1. The junction had 5 bases not matched to a gene; V was cut back by 6 bases and J by 0 bases. Germline V gene lookup returns CDR1 SEHNR and CDR2 FQNEAQ (reference sequence). The CDR3 sequence is 16 residues long. CDR3 coding DNA: TGTGCCAGCAGAGGGGGCAGACCCTCTGGGGCCAACGTCCTGACTTTC. Protein sequence: CASRGGRPSGANVLTF.

This clonotype was recorded at least ten times. The rearrangement links TRBV5-6 to TRBJ2-3, with TRBD2 as a possible D gene (5 bases). Germline V gives CDR1 SGHDT, CDR2 YYEEEE. CDR3 length: 12 amino acids. Trimming pared 0 bases from V and 13 bases from J, leaving 12 bases between. This CDR3 reads CASSLAGLPEYF. CDR3 nucleotides: TGTGCCAGCAGCTTGGCAGGACTGCCGGAGTATTTT.

This clonotype was seen just once. The chain joins TRBV20-1 to TRBJ1-6; D is perhaps TRBD1 (5 bases). Trimming stripped 5 bases from V and 5 bases from J, with 28 bases between. The CDR3 has 19 amino acids. Germline V gene data show CDR1 as DFQATT and CDR2 as SNEGSKA (reference sequence). CDR3 in DNA: TGCAGTGCTCGAGCTCGGTGGGCAAGGATGGGACGGAATAATTCACCCCTCCACTTT. It specifies CSARARWARMGRNNSPLHF.

This clonotype has a handful of counts. The chain has TRBV7-8 and TRBJ2-3; D possibly uses TRBD1 or TRBD2 (5 bases each). CDR3 length: 14 amino acids. Per germline, CDR1 SGHVS and CDR2 FQNEAQ. V was clipped by 6 bases and J by 2 bases, with 12 bases between them. The CDR3 coding sequence is TGTGCCAGCAGAGAGGGGCTACCCACAGATACGCAGTATTTT. Its translation: CASREGLPTDTQYF.

CDR3 amino acids: CATSRGPYYNEQFF. CDR3 nucleotides: TGTGCCACCAGCAGAGGCCCCTATTACAATGAGCAGTTCTTC. The chain has TRBV15 and TRBJ2-1; D is unclear. Trimming took 1 base from V and 4 from J, leaving 8 bases between them. Germline V gene lookup returns CDR1 LNHNV and CDR2 YYDKDF (reference sequence). This CDR3 spans 14 amino acids. The full variable domain, rest sourced from reference TRBV15 and TRBJ2-1, is DAMVIQNPRYQVTQFGKPVTLSCSQTLNHNVMYWYQQKSSQAPKLLFHYYDKDFNNEADTPDNFQSRRPNTSFCFLDIRSPGLGDTAMYLCATSRGPYYNEQFFGPGTRLTVL.

V gene TRBV14 combines with J gene TRBJ2-5, with D maybe TRBD1 (7 bases). CDR1 is SGHDN and CDR2 is FVKESK in the germline V gene. V lost 0 bases, J lost 4 bases, and 18 bases lay in between. This CDR3 is 17 amino acids long. DNA for the CDR3: TGTGCCAGCAGCCAAGATCACTGGAGGGGGCGTATAGAGACCCAGTACTTC. Encoded protein: CASSQDHWRGRIETQYF.

This clonotype was recorded at least ten times. J is TRBJ2-7 and V is TRBV6-1; 11 bases fit TRBD2. The length of the CDR3 is 14 residues. Germline CDR1 MNHNS, CDR2 SASEGT. After removal of 4 bases from V and 3 bases from J, the junction contained 2 bases not matched to a gene. The CDR3 nucleotides are TGTGCCAGCAGTGCCGGACTAGCGGGCTACGAGCAGTACTTC. The encoded protein is CASSAGLAGYEQYF.

There are a few counts of this clonotype. The chain combines TRBV16 with TRBJ1-5; D remains ambiguous. Germline assignment: CDR1 KGHSY and CDR2 FQNENV. The CDR3 loop spans 14 amino acids. V was trimmed by 4 bases and J by 5 bases, leaving 12 bases between them. The CDR3 DNA reads TGTGCCAGCAGCCTCCACCACGGGGATCAGCCCCAGCATTTT. Protein product: CASSLHHGDQPQHF.

V and J are TRBV20-1 and TRBJ2-1; D not certain. The germline CDR1 and CDR2 sequences are DFQATT and SNEGSKA (reference sequence). Trimming took 3 bases from V and 12 from J, leaving 3 bases between them. The CDR3 length is 8 residues. CDR3 sequence: CSARGQFF. The CDR3 DNA reads TGCAGTGCTAGGGGGCAGTTCTTC.